Each of the 31 T cell receptor beta chains below was sequenced from the same sample in a study of cytotoxic CD8 clonotypes in ibrutinib-treated CLL (dated by TCRdb to 2020 to 2022). This specimen's time point label, per the study, means: approximately 25 months on ibrutinib. Library preparation employed the immunoSEQ multiplex PCR assay. TCRdb provides this immuneACCESS table in a form limited to in-frame rearrangements. Some clones are lacking; in checked studies, under half of them reflect an unresolved V gene, and why the rest are absent is not known. This sample gives over 100,000 clones in total; 58% of them show up just once. The leading ten clones occupy about 40% of the sample. The sequenced sample was PBMCs, obtained after 24 months of ibrutinib treatment. The receptor set was obtained from a human donor with chronic lymphocytic leukemia.

The table lists this clone with a few counts. The chain links TRBV4-2 to TRBJ1-2; TRBD1 aligns across 7 bases. Germline V gene lookup returns CDR1 LGHNA and CDR2 YNFKEQ. The CDR3 has 15 residues. The trim removed 2 bases at V and 5 bases at J, leaving 8 bases unmatched. The CDR3 nucleotides read TGTGCCAGCAGCCAACCCGACAGGGACCTATATGGCTACACCTTC. Amino acids: CASSQPDRDLYGYTF.

The CDR3 DNA sequence: TGTGCCAGCAGCAAAGGGGGACTGGGGCTCTCCTACGAGCAGTACTTC. Residues: CASSKGGLGLSYEQYF. V gene TRBV9 combines with J gene TRBJ2-7, with D perhaps TRBD1 or TRBD2 (6 bases each). This CDR3 is built from 16 residues. V was clipped by 4 bases and J by 0 bases, with 17 bases between them. Germline V gives CDR1 SGDLS, CDR2 YYNGEE.

This clone appeared many times. The J gene is TRBJ2-7, the V gene TRBV7-9; either TRBD1 or TRBD2 may supply D (5 bases each). V was pared by 1 base and J by 12 bases, with 16 bases between. Looked up from germline, CDR1 is SEHNR and CDR2 is FQNEAQ (reference sequence). The CDR3 is made up of 13 amino acids. As DNA, the CDR3 is TGTGCCAGCAGCTTAGACGTACCACTCGGGACGTACTTC. Its translation is CASSLDVPLGTYF.

The rearrangement links TRBV4-3 to TRBJ1-1; 10 bases map to TRBD1. The CDR3 sequence is 15 residues long. Germline CDR1 and CDR2: LGHNA and YSLEER. Germline trimming cut 0 bases from V and 5 bases from J; bases unmatched to any gene: 3. CDR3 sequence reads: CASSQDRTGGTEAFF. The CDR3 DNA follows: TGCGCCAGCAGCCAAGACAGGACAGGGGGGACTGAAGCTTTCTTT.

The V gene is TRBV5-1, the J gene TRBJ2-7; no firm D call. The germline V gene has CDR1 SGHRS and CDR2 YFSETQ. V shed 2 bases and J shed 5 bases, with 8 bases lying between them. The CDR3 totals 12 residues. This CDR3 is CASSFSFHEQYF. DNA for the CDR3: TGCGCCAGCAGCTTCTCATTCCACGAGCAGTACTTC.

This clone was picked up a small number of times. This sequence joins TRBV18 and TRBJ2-1; TRBD1 matches at 11 bases. After removal of 3 bases from V and 6 bases from J, the junction contained 7 bases not matched to a gene. CDR1 KGHSH and CDR2 LQKENI come from the germline V gene. This CDR3 contains 16 residues. This CDR3 reads CASSPGGQGASNEQFF. The CDR3 DNA reads as TGTGCCAGCTCACCGGGCGGACAGGGGGCTTCCAATGAGCAGTTCTTC.

The chain combines TRBV18 with TRBJ1-5, with 10 bases fitting TRBD1. V gave up 4 bases and J gave up 5 bases; unmatched junction bases: 5. CDR3 length: 15 residues. The germline CDR1 and CDR2 sequences are KGHSH and LQKENI. The CDR3 loop is CASSLVGTGDQPQHF. The CDR3 DNA follows: TGTGCCAGCTCACTTGTCGGGACAGGGGATCAGCCCCAGCATTTT.

The sample holds a few counts of this clone. This CDR3 reads CASSLDRVESPLHF. In DNA, the CDR3 is TGTGCCAGCAGCTTAGACAGGGTAGAGTCACCCCTCCACTTT. This chain joins TRBV11-3 and TRBJ1-6, with a weak D call TRBD1 (5 bases). V dropped 0 bases and J dropped 10 bases, with 10 bases sitting between them. In germline, CDR1 is SGHNT, CDR2 YENEEA. CDR3 size: 14 residues.

This clone was detected many times. The chain uses TRBV7-2 and TRBJ1-2; D may be TRBD1 (6 bases). The CDR3 extends over 14 amino acids. Germline values: CDR1 SGHTA, CDR2 FQGNSA. V gave up 5 bases and J gave up 4 bases, with 14 bases separating them. The CDR3 spells CASSLMQDSYGYTF. CDR3 DNA: TGTGCCAGCAGCCTAATGCAGGACAGCTATGGCTACACCTTC.

With regard to this clone: Mismatch with germline at one junction end may stem from a read error. The chain uses TRBV6-5 and TRBJ2-7; D uncertain. The CDR3 covers 10 residues. The germline CDR1 and CDR2 sequences are MNHEY and SVGAGI. This chain's CDR3 is CASRNGLVTF. The CDR3 DNA sequence: TGTGCCAGCAGGAATGGTCTGGTAACCTTC.

The V and J genes are TRBV15 and TRBJ2-7; TRBD2 might be the D (5 bases). With 5 bases removed from V and 3 bases from J, the gap between germline ends came to 11 bases. Germline CDR1 and CDR2: LNHNV and YYDKDF (reference sequence). CDR3 length equals 13 residues. CDR3 loop: CATSVAAGYEQYF. The CDR3 DNA follows: TGTGCCACCAGCGTGGCGGCGGGCTACGAGCAGTACTTC.

The chain has TRBV28 and TRBJ1-3; D gene uncertain. The CDR3 has 15 residues. V was pared by 8 bases and J by 0 bases, with 14 bases between. Germline values: CDR1 MDHEN, CDR2 SYDVKM. As DNA, the CDR3 is TGTGCCAGCTCCGGTCCAGAGGGCTCTGGAAACACCATATATTTT. The encoded protein is CASSGPEGSGNTIYF.

The rearrangement links TRBV15 to TRBJ2-5; D might be TRBD1 (6 bases). Trimming cost V 0 bases and J 1 base, with 6 bases left between them. The germline V gene has CDR1 LNHNV and CDR2 YYDKDF (reference sequence). CDR3 size: 14 residues. In DNA form, the CDR3 reads TGTGCCACCAGCAGAGACAGGGGCCAAGAGACCCAGTACTTC. This sequence encodes CATSRDRGQETQYF. The full variable domain, with the rest looked up from reference TRBV15 and TRBJ2-5, is DAMVIQNPRYQVTQFGKPVTLSCSQTLNHNVMYWYQQKSSQAPKLLFHYYDKDFNNEADTPDNFQSRRPNTSFCFLDIRSPGLGDTAMYLCATSRDRGQETQYFGPGTRLLVL.

CDR3 sequence: CASSTGDRVAETQYF. CDR3 sequence (DNA): TGTGCCAGCAGTACGGGGGACAGGGTGGCAGAGACCCAGTACTTC. This chain joins TRBV27 and TRBJ2-5, with 9 bases lining up with TRBD1. The V and J ends lost 5 bases and 4 bases, in that order; junction bases with no gene match: 8. CDR1 and CDR2 (germline): MNHEY, SMNVEV (reference sequence). This CDR3 comprises 15 residues.

The chain joins TRBV2 to TRBJ1-2; 10 bases align to TRBD1. The V gene end was trimmed by 1 base and the J gene end by 7 bases; junction bases not matched to a gene: 6. This CDR3 region has 15 residues. The germline CDR1 and CDR2 sequences are SNHLY and FYNNEI. CDR3: CASSEGTGGRRGYTF. The CDR3 coding sequence is TGTGCCAGCAGTGAAGGGACAGGGGGTCGGCGTGGCTACACCTTC.

The J gene is TRBJ1-5, the V gene TRBV6-1, with a weak D call TRBD1 (6 bases). The V gene's germline CDR1 is MNHNS and CDR2 SASEGT. Between the trimmed V and J ends, which lost 4 bases and 3 bases, there was a span of 10 bases. This CDR3 region has 14 residues. The chain's CDR3 is CASSGWTVNQPQHF. The CDR3 coding sequence is TGTGCCAGCAGTGGGTGGACAGTCAATCAGCCCCAGCATTTT.

The table lists this clone with a few counts. The chain uses TRBV7-2 and TRBJ2-7; possible D gene TRBD1, 6 bases. The germline CDR1 and CDR2 sequences are SGHTA and FQGNSA. This CDR3 spans 12 amino acids. The ends were cut back, 5 bases at V and 2 bases at J, with 7 bases in the middle. CDR3 residues: CASSRTAYEQYF. Written as DNA, the CDR3 is TGTGCCAGCAGCCGGACAGCCTACGAGCAGTACTTC.

The J gene is TRBJ1-1, the V gene TRBV7-9; perhaps TRBD1 as D (6 bases). V was cut by 5 bases and J by 1 base, with 8 bases left in between. There are 13 residues in the CDR3. Germline-derived CDR1 and CDR2 are SEHNR and FQNEAQ (reference sequence). The CDR3 region has the DNA TGTGCCAGCAGCCGGACAGAGAACACTGAAGCTTTCTTT. The encoded protein is CASSRTENTEAFF. Full variable domain (missing parts from reference TRBV7-9 and TRBJ1-1): DTGVSQNPRHKITKRGQNVTFRCDPISEHNRLYWYRQTLGQGPEFLTYFQNEAQLEKSRLLSDRFSAERPKGSFSTLEIQRTEQGDSAMYLCASSRTENTEAFFGQGTRLTVV.

The chain couples TRBV19 to TRBJ1-2; D gene unclear. Germline loops: CDR1 LNHDA, CDR2 SQIVND (reference sequence). The CDR3 sequence is 15 residues long. Deletions cut 1 base from V and 5 bases from J, with 14 bases between. The CDR3 region is CASSIVGKWAYGYTF. Written as DNA, the CDR3 is TGTGCCAGTAGTATAGTCGGCAAATGGGCGTATGGCTACACCTTC.

The chain uses TRBV20-1 and TRBJ1-2; D is uncertain. CDR1 and CDR2 from the germline V gene are DFQATT and SNEGSKA (reference sequence). The V end lost 0 bases, the J end lost 6 bases, and 5 bases lay between the germline ends. This CDR3 comprises 11 residues. CDR3: CSARDFNGYTF. The CDR3 nucleotides are TGCAGTGCTAGAGATTTCAATGGCTACACCTTC.

The chain recombines TRBV28 with TRBJ2-1; 10 bases agree with TRBD2. From germline, CDR1 is MDHEN and CDR2 SYDVKM. V was pared by 6 bases and J by 8 bases, with 7 bases of the junction left unmatched. CDR3 size: 14 residues. In DNA form, the CDR3 reads TGTGCCAGCAGGGTAGCGGGGGGCGGCTATGAGCAGTTCTTC. Protein sequence: CASRVAGGGYEQFF.

The chain uses TRBV9 and TRBJ2-1; 8 nucleotides agree with TRBD2. Germline V gene data show CDR1 as SGDLS and CDR2 as YYNGEE. The V gene end was trimmed by 4 bases and the J gene end by 8 bases; junction bases not matched to a gene: 8. The CDR3 has 14 amino acids. CDR3 in DNA: TGTGCCAGCAGCAACCCGGGGGGGTTTGATGAGCAGTTCTTC. It codes for CASSNPGGFDEQFF.

V and J are TRBV30 and TRBJ2-7; tentatively, D is TRBD1 (5 bases). Trimming left V 0 bases short and J 5 bases short, with 14 bases between. The V gene's germline CDR1 is GTSNPN and CDR2 SVGIG (reference sequence). The CDR3 loop spans 14 amino acids. In DNA form, the CDR3 reads TGTGCCTGGAGTGTACATAGGGGTGAGGACGAGCAGTACTTC. It yields the protein CAWSVHRGEDEQYF.

CDR3 nucleotides: TGTGCCAGCAGCCCGGGACACCTGAACACTGAAGCTTTCTTT. Translating it yields CASSPGHLNTEAFF. This chain links TRBV7-2 with TRBJ1-1; perhaps TRBD1 as D (6 bases). V dropped 5 bases and J dropped 0 bases, with 10 bases sitting between them. Germline V gene lookup returns CDR1 SGHTA and CDR2 FQGNSA. The CDR3 is made up of 14 amino acids.

The CDR3 region has the DNA TGCGCCAGCCTGACTAGCAGCACCGGGGAGCTGTTTTTT. This codes for CASLTSSTGELFF. This sequence joins TRBV5-1 and TRBJ2-2; 7 nucleotides line up with TRBD2. V lost 7 bases, J lost 4 bases, and 4 bases stayed unmatched. This CDR3 is built from 13 residues. Germline lookup yields CDR1 SGHRS and CDR2 YFSETQ.

V usage is TRBV5-1 and J usage is TRBJ2-2, with no clear D. The CDR3 runs to 16 residues. CDR1 and CDR2 (germline): SGHRS, YFSETQ. Deletions cut 2 bases from V and 6 bases from J, with 17 bases between. CDR3 DNA sequence: TGCGCCAGCAGCTTCACCGGGTTATTAGGTCCCGGGGAGCTGTTTTTT. Translation gives CASSFTGLLGPGELFF. Complete variable domain (other parts from reference TRBV5-1 and TRBJ2-2): KAGVTQTPRYLIKTRGQQVTLSCSPISGHRSVSWYQQTPGQGLQFLFEYFSETQRNKGNFPGRFSGRQFSNSRSEMNVSTLELGDSALYLCASSFTGLLGPGELFFGEGSRLTVL.

This clone has more than one count but fewer than ten. The V and J genes are TRBV7-9 and TRBJ2-5; D is uncertain. The CDR3 is 14 amino acids. CDR1 is SEHNR, CDR2 FQNEAQ, per germline (reference sequence). V gave up 7 bases and J gave up 4 bases, with 16 bases separating them. CDR3: CASTPPSNRETQYF. DNA of the CDR3: TGTGCCAGCACCCCACCGTCGAACAGAGAGACCCAGTACTTC. Using reference TRBV7-9 and TRBJ2-5 for the parts outside the CDR3, the full variable domain is DTGVSQNPRHKITKRGQNVTFRCDPISEHNRLYWYRQTLGQGPEFLTYFQNEAQLEKSRLLSDRFSAERPKGSFSTLEIQRTEQGDSAMYLCASTPPSNRETQYFGPGTRLLVL.

This clone was observed a single time. At one end, the junction sequence differs from germline, possibly due to a read error. The chain carries TRBV29-1 and TRBJ2-1; D gene ambiguous. This CDR3 is 12 amino acids long. The germline gives CDR1 SQVTM, CDR2 ANQGSEA. CDR3: CSVQVSHNEQFF. CDR3 sequence (DNA): TGCAGCGTGCAGGTCTCCCACAATGAGCAGTTCTTC.

V and J are TRBV7-9 and TRBJ2-5; 13 nucleotides align to TRBD2. The V and J ends lost 1 base and 6 bases, in that order; junction bases with no gene match: 5. The CDR3 spans 16 residues. In germline, CDR1 is SEHNR, CDR2 FQNEAQ (reference sequence). For the CDR3, the DNA is TGTGCCAGCAGCTTAGTCCGACTAGCGGGGGGTAAGACCCAGTACTTC. This codes for CASSLVRLAGGKTQYF.

The gene calls are TRBV12-5 and TRBJ2-7, with 13 nucleotides matching TRBD2. Germline CDR1 is LGHNT and CDR2 is FRNRAP. Trimming cost V 1 base and J 5 bases; bases outside gene matches: 5. The CDR3 length is 16 residues. CDR3 nucleotides: TGTGCTAGTGGTTTGGCCATCGGGACTAGCGGGAACGAGCAGTACTTC. Translated: CASGLAIGTSGNEQYF.

The V call is TRBV25-1, the J call TRBJ2-5; D unresolved. Germline V lookup: CDR1 MGHDK, CDR2 SYGVNS. The CDR3 is made up of 13 amino acids. V shed 3 bases and J shed 4 bases, with 9 bases lying between them. DNA of the CDR3: TGTGCCAGCAGTGAGCCAGGCACAGAGACCCAGTACTTC. Its translation: CASSEPGTETQYF.